This TCR beta chain was documented in a study of T cell responses to AZD1222 COVID-19 vaccine. Study-wide findings and caveats: Repertoires were obtained only post-peak T cell response. Donors were largely white British and mainly female; clonal diversity was possibly underestimated.

The germline V gene has CDR1 SEHNR and CDR2 FQNEAQ (reference sequence). Trimming took off 5 bases at V and 6 bases at J, with 17 bases between the two ends. This CDR3 has 15 amino acids. Details on this clone: As yet, its antigen is unknown.

Analyses pooled second doses at about 4 or about 12 weeks. The data were produced by immunoSEQ multiplex PCR, yet TCRdb's version contains in-frame clones alone and is incomplete. Of over 25,000 clones listed, approximately 90% were seen once; the top ten hold roughly 8.1%. This clonotype originated in an adult who received the AZD1222 COVID-19 vaccine. The sequencing here drew on peripheral blood, taken 28 days after the second AZD1222 dose. This chain uses TRBV7-9 with TRBJ2-1; D may be TRBD2 (5 bases). The DNA of the CDR3 is TGTGCCAGCAGCCCCAGCGGACTTGAGAGCAATGAGCAGTTCTTC. Its translation: CASSPSGLESNEQFF.